The clone carrying this TCR beta chain was observed at least ten times. The antigen is unknown. The sample is drawn from a study of T-cell reconstitution after alpha-beta-depleted transplantation in children. Broader study findings: Among T cells one year after transplant, newly produced cells accounted for most counts and diversity.

The V gene lost 5 bases and the J gene lost 5 bases, with 9 bases spanning the gap. The CDR3 length is 13 residues. Library preparation (for TCRbeta) was performed with unique molecular identifiers. TCRdb processed the PCR reads anew with MiXCR; each CDR3 protein has one entry. The table records under 850,000 distinct CDR3 sequences, about an eighth of them present only once. This receptor was identified in a girl aged 2 to 10 with congenital amegakaryocytic thrombocytopenia, due to receive a stem cell transplant. The genes are TRBV12-3 or TRBV12-4 and TRBJ1-4; D gene uncertain. The source was PBMCs, collected before TCRalphabeta/CD19-depleted stem cell transplant. The DNA of the CDR3 is TGTGCCAGCAGTCAATGGCCAAATGAAAAACTGTTTTTT. It specifies CASSQWPNEKLFF.